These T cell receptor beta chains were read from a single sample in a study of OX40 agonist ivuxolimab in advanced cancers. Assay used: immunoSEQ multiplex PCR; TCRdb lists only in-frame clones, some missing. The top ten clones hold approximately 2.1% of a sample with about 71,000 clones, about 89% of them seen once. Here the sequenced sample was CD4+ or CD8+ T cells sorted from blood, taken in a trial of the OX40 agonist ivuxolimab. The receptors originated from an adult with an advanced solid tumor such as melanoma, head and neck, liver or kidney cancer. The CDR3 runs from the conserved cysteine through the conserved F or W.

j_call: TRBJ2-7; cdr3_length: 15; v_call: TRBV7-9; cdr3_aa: CASSLNWGIAYEQYF
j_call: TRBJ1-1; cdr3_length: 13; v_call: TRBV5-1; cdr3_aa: CASSSAPGTEAFF
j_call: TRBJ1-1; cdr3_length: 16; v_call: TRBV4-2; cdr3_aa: CASSQEPGRMNTEAFF
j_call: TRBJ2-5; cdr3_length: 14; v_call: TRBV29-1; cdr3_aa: CSGGGRNTWETQYF
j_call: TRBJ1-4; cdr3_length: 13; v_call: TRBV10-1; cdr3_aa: CASSKAGGEKLFF
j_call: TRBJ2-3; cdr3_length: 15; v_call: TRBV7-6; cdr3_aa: CASSPGTGQADTQYF
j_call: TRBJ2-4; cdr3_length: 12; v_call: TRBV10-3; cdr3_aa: CATSRGGNIQYF
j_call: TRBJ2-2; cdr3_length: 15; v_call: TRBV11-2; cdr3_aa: CASSPPGYNTGELFF
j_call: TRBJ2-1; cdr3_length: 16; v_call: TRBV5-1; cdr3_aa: CASSLETGGALGEQFF
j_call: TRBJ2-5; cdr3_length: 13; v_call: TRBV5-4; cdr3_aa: CASSLGIQETQYF
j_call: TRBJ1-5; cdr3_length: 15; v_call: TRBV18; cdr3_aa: CASSPRTGADQPQHF
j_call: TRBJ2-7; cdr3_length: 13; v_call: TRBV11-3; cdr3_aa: CASSLGASYEQYF
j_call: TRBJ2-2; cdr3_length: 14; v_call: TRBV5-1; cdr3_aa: CASRKEGSPGELFF
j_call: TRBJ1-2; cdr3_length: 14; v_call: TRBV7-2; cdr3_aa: CASSPGPSLYGYTF
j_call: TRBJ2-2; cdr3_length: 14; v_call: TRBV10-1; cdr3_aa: CASSATDRDGELFF
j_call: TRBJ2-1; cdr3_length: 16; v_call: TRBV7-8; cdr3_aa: CASSEWLFRSYNEQFF
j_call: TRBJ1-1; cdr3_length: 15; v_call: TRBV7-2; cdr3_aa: CASSLWRESNTEAFF
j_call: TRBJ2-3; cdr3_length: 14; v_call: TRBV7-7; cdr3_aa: CASSLSLSTDTQYF
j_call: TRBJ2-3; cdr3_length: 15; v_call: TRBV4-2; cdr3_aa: CASSQDTGSWDTQYF
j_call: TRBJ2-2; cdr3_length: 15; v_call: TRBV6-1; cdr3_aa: CASSERRGNTGELFF
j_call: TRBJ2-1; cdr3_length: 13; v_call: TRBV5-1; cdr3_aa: CASSPPVTNEQFF
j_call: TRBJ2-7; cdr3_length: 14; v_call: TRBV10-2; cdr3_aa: CASKYGVDSYEQYF
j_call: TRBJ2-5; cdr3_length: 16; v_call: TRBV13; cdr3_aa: CASSPPAGTLQETQYF
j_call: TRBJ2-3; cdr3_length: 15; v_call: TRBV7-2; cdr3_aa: CASSLTAASTDTQYF
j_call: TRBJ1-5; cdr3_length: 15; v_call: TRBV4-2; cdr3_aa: CASSQDTGGLQPQHF
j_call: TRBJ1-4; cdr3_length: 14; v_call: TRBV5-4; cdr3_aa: CASSSRDRDEKLFF
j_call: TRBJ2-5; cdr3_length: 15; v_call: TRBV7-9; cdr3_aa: CASSPRDRGRETQYF
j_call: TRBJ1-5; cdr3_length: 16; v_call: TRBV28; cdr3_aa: CASRILMSGAYQPQHF
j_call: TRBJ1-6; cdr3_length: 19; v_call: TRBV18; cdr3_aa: CASSPVGGAVEGVNSPLHF
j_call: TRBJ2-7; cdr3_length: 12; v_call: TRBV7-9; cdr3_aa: CASSRQGYEQYF
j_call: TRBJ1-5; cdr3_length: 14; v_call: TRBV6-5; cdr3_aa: CASSYSGGNQPQHF
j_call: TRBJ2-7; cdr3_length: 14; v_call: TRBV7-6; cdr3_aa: CASSFNTGPYEQYF
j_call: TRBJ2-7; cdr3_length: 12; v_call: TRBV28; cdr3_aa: CASRTSMREQYF
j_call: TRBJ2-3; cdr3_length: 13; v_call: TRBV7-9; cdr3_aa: CASSSETSGSSRF
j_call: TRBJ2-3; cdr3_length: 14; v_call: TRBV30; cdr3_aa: CAWSTNSGRDTQYF
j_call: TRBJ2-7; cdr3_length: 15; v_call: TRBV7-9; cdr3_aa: CASSPRGDRVEEQYF
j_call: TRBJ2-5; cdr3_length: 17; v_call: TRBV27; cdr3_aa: CASSLNGASGGKETQYF
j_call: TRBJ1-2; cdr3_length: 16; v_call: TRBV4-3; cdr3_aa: CASSQWRQGGVYGHTF
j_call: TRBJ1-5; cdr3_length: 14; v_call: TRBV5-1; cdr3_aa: CASSSSTGWQPQHF
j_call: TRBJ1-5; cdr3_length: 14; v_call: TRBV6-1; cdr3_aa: CASSEAWSGEPQHF
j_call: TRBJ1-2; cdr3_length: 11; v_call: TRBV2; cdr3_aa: CASSPDYGYTF
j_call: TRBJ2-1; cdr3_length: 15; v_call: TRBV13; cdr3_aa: CASSPTGARVNEQFF
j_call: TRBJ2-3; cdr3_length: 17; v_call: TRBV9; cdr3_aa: CASSVGLAGSYTDTQYF
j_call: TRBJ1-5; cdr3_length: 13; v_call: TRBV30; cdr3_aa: CAWSASLNQPQHF
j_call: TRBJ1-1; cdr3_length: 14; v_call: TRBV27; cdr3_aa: CASNVQGPNTEAFF
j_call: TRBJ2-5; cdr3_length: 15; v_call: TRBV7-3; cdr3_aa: CASSFLGLAGETQYF
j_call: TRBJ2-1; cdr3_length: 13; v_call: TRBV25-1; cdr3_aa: CASRRTSYNEQFF
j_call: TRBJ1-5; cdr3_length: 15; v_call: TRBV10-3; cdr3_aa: CAISESGDSNQPQHF
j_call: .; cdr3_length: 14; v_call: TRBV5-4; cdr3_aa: CASSITGTPYEQYF
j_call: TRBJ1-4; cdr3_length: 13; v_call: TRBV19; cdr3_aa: CASKRTTNEKLFF
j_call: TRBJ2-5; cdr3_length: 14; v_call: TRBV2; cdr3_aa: CASSVAGSQETQYF
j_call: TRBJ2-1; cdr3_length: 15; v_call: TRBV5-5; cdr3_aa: CASSSARLAGNEQFF
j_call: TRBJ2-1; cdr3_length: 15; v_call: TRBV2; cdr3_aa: CASSERTDSYNEQFF